This TCR beta chain was observed in a study of blood T cell repertoires in COVID-19. Study-wide context: Researchers got acute and convalescent COVID-19 samples from the United States, Italy and Spain. Sources were T cells, B-cell-depleted T cells, or PBMCs; the material itself was cDNA or gDNA.

In the authors' methods: Reference gene primer amplification in the assay estimated nucleated cell counts. Produced via immunoSEQ multiplex PCR; TCRdb's table is partial and in-frame only. V, J and clone size reflect that table, while D and trimming were determined from the DNA. The sample yields over 150,000 clones, about 80% seen once. The germline V gene encodes CDR1 SQVTM and CDR2 ANQGSEA. The V segment lost 7 bases and the J segment 5 bases; nucleotides outside the gene matches: 6. The CDR3 is 14 residues long. The sequencing input was peripheral blood. This clonotype originated in an older man with active or convalescent COVID-19. The V call is TRBV29-1, the J call TRBJ2-5; 14 positions agree with TRBD2. The CDR3 reads CSAGTSGGRETQYF. The CDR3 DNA reads TGCAGCGCAGGGACTAGCGGGGGCCGGGAGACCCAGTACTTC.